This TCR beta chain is from a study of cytomegalovirus exposure and HLA in healthy donors. Study-wide points: In an earlier analysis, productive rearrangement rates for most beta V segments clustered near 87% or 30%.

V was shortened by 3 bases and J by 2 bases, with 19 bases between the two germline ends. Germline assignment: CDR1 SNHLY and CDR2 FYNNEI. The CDR3 runs to 17 residues. Researchers ran the PCR with 60 Vbeta and 13 Jbeta primers. The assay was immunoSEQ multiplex PCR, and TCRdb's table has in-frame clones only and misses some. The specimen's table records 60,000 or so clones. About this clone itself: Its antigen is unidentified.

V usage is TRBV2 and J usage is TRBJ2-5; tentatively, D is TRBD1 (6 bases). What was sequenced was PBMCs. This TCR was recovered from a man in his forties or fifties in good health and CMV-seropositive. The CDR3 DNA reads TGTGCCAGCAGTGACCTTTTGGGCAGGGGTTTACAAGAGACCCAGTACTTC. Amino acid sequence: CASSDLLGRGLQETQYF. The full variable domain, completed using reference TRBV2 and TRBJ2-5, is EPEVTQTPSHQVTQMGQEVILRCVPISNHLYFYWYRQILGQKVEFLVSFYNNEISEKSEIFDDQFSVERPDGSNFTLKIRSTKLEDSAMYFCASSDLLGRGLQETQYFGPGTRLLVL.